Here is one TCR beta chain with its context. Unmatched junction bases numbered 7, after V lost 4 bases and J lost 4 bases. CDR1 and CDR2 (germline): SGHDN, FVKESK. CDR3 size: 15 residues. The data stem from a study of control samples from healthy donors and cancer patients. Some clones are missing from TCRdb's copy, which holds only in-frame ones; the method was immunoSEQ multiplex PCR. The sample carries about 150,000 clones, around 86% recorded once. Source material: blood. The chain joins TRBV14 to TRBJ1-1; 9 bases line up with TRBD1. This clonotype originated in a man younger than 40 in good health. CDR3 region: CASSPGTGFSTEAFF. CDR3 coding DNA: TGTGCCAGCAGCCCCGGGACAGGGTTTAGCACTGAAGCTTTCTTT.